This T cell receptor beta chain emerged from a study of blood T cell repertoires in COVID-19. As for the study in general: The analysed material was cDNA or gDNA that came from T cells, B-cell-depleted T cells, or PBMCs.

CDR1 SNHLY and CDR2 FYNNEI come from the germline V gene. The CDR3 is made up of 15 amino acids. The ends were cut back, 4 bases at V and 0 bases at J, with 13 bases in the middle. Authors' methods: Amplification of reference gene primers provided the estimated nucleated cell counts. This table comes from immunoSEQ multiplex PCR, and its TCRdb copy is limited to in-frame clones, with some not included. The D gene and trimming were derived from the DNA, and the V and J assignments and clone size from that table. The table shows some 300,000 clones, with around 90% occurring only once. The sequence came from a woman aged 35 to 49 with COVID-19, enrolled during active disease. Sample: peripheral blood. The V and J genes are TRBV2 and TRBJ2-7; possible D gene TRBD1, 6 bases. The CDR3 nucleotides read TGTGCCAGCAGTGGACTTACAGGGAGCTCCTACGAGCAGTACTTC. Translated: CASSGLTGSSYEQYF. Based on the CDR3 plus reference TRBV2 and TRBJ2-7, the full variable domain is EPEVTQTPSHQVTQMGQEVILRCVPISNHLYFYWYRQILGQKVEFLVSFYNNEISEKSEIFDDQFSVERPDGSNFTLKIRSTKLEDSAMYFCASSGLTGSSYEQYFGPGTRLTVT.